This TCR beta chain was found in a study of cytomegalovirus exposure and HLA in healthy donors. General study findings and limits: One later analysis reportedly identified an Asian-associated ancestry cluster that showed fewer N-insertions than the approximately 700-donor mean. Most subjects had HLA-A and HLA-B alleles reportedly predicted accurately by TCR beta sequences. Association of 16,951 TCR beta sequences with HLA alleles was found at 0.05 false discovery rate in a later analysis.

The CDR3 consists of 13 residues. The V end was cut by 5 bases, the J end by 6 bases, with 11 bases between. Germline V gene lookup returns CDR1 SGHTA and CDR2 FQGNSA. The PCR used 60 Vbeta and 13 Jbeta primers. Generated by immunoSEQ multiplex PCR, the TCRdb table keeps only in-frame clones and is missing some. The sample lists approximately 100,000 clones; 74% were seen once. Concerning this clone: What it binds is unknown.

The J gene is TRBJ2-1, the V gene TRBV7-2; D may be TRBD2 (6 bases). The sequencing sample was made of PBMCs. This TCR derives from a human donor in good health. The CDR3 DNA follows: TGTGCCAGCAGCGCTAGCGTACGCAATGAGCAGTTCTTC. Its translation: CASSASVRNEQFF.